Presented here are 25 T cell receptor beta chains from one specimen sequenced in a study of CD8 T cells in ankylosing spondylitis. From the 5' RACE reads, TCRdb called clonotypes with MiXCR, one entry per CDR3 protein. The sample has 270,000 or so distinct CDR3 sequences, 18% seen once. The sequenced sample consisted of blood, either unsorted or a sorted T cell fraction (not recorded which). The source of these receptors is a male donor with ankylosing spondylitis or in good health (not recorded which).

V gene TRBV20-1 combines with J gene TRBJ1-5; 7 bases are a match to TRBD1. CDR1 and CDR2 from the germline V gene are DFQATT and SNEGSKA (reference sequence). There are 13 residues in the CDR3. Trimming cost V 6 bases and J 3 bases; bases outside gene matches: 5. The CDR3, as DNA: TGCAGTGCCCTTGGGACAGACAATCAGCCCCAGCATTTT. Translation: CSALGTDNQPQHF.

This clonotype showed up many times. V is TRBV7-6 and J is TRBJ2-1, with TRBD2 matching 7 bases. V shed 5 bases and J 0 bases; nucleotides not matched to a gene: 4. Germline loops: CDR1 SGHVS, CDR2 FNYEAQ. This CDR3 region has 15 residues. The CDR3 protein is CASSPGRSSYNEQFF. CDR3 DNA sequence: TGTGCCAGCAGCCCCGGGAGGAGCTCCTACAATGAGCAGTTCTTC.

The rearrangement links TRBV30 to TRBJ2-1; 7 nucleotides agree with TRBD2. This CDR3 has 13 amino acids. Per the germline V gene, CDR1 is GTSNPN and CDR2 is SVGIG (reference sequence). The ends lost 4 bases at V and 6 bases at J; junction bases unmatched: 6. The CDR3 is CAWTFGRPNEQFF. CDR3 coding DNA: TGTGCCTGGACCTTCGGGAGGCCCAATGAGCAGTTCTTC.

The V and J genes are TRBV15 and TRBJ2-3; 7 nucleotides align to TRBD2. V shed 5 bases, J shed 5 bases, and the junction held 4 bases outside the gene matches. CDR3 size: 13 residues. Germline values: CDR1 LNHNV, CDR2 YYDKDF (reference sequence). The CDR3 here is CATSLSGGDTQYF. The CDR3 DNA sequence: TGTGCCACCAGCCTTTCGGGAGGAGATACGCAGTATTTT.

J is TRBJ2-7 and V is TRBV12-3 or TRBV12-4; the D is unclear. This CDR3 comprises 14 residues. Trimming shortened V by 3 bases and J by 3 bases, and 12 bases separated the two germline ends. This chain's CDR3 is CASSFLPEYYEQYF. CDR3 DNA sequence: TGTGCCAGCAGTTTTCTCCCAGAATACTACGAGCAGTACTTC.

This clonotype was counted only a few times. The rearrangement links TRBV5-6 to TRBJ2-3; D possibly corresponds to TRBD2 (6 bases). The CDR3 runs to 17 residues. CDR1 is SGHDT and CDR2 is YYEEEE in the germline V gene. Trimming took 0 bases from V and 3 from J, leaving 17 bases between them. As DNA, the CDR3 is TGTGCCAGCAGCTTGGCGGTGGAGGGCCTGGGGACAGATACGCAGTATTTT. The encoded protein is CASSLAVEGLGTDTQYF.

V is TRBV7-3 and J is TRBJ2-1; D remains ambiguous. The V gene lost 4 bases and the J gene lost 1 base, with 11 bases spanning the gap. This CDR3 has 15 residues. Germline assignment: CDR1 SGHTA and CDR2 FQGTGA. The CDR3 DNA follows: TGTGCCAGCAGCTCCACCGTGGGGTCCTACAATGAGCAGTTCTTC. Translation gives CASSSTVGSYNEQFF.

The chain recombines TRBV7-6 with TRBJ1-2; maybe TRBD1 (5 bases). Per the germline V gene, CDR1 is SGHVS and CDR2 is FNYEAQ. The CDR3 loop spans 17 amino acids. With 4 bases removed from V and 0 bases from J, the gap between germline ends came to 18 bases. CDR3 DNA sequence: TGTGCCAGCAGCTATGGGACCGATGATTCAGCTAACTATGGCTACACCTTC. Protein product: CASSYGTDDSANYGYTF. Using reference TRBV7-6 and TRBJ1-2 for the parts outside the CDR3, the full variable domain is GAGVSQSPRYKVTKRGQDVALRCDPISGHVSLYWYRQALGQGPEFLTYFNYEAQQDKSGLPNDRFSAERPEGSISTLTIQRTEQRDSAMYRCASSYGTDDSANYGYTFGSGTRLTVV.

This clonotype was observed at least ten times. The V and J genes are TRBV6-5 and TRBJ2-2; perhaps TRBD2 as D (6 bases). The CDR3 contains 15 residues. The germline V and J ends were trimmed by 3 bases and 1 base, with 9 bases remaining between them. Germline CDR1 reads MNHEY; CDR2 reads SVGAGI. CDR3 amino acids: CASSYNSGNTGELFF. Written as DNA, the CDR3 is TGTGCCAGCAGTTATAATAGCGGGAACACCGGGGAGCTGTTTTTT.

This clonotype has a count of ten or more. The chain employs TRBV6-5 and TRBJ2-5, with TRBD1 identical over 8 bases. This CDR3 has 17 residues. With 4 bases clipped from V and 4 bases from J, the junction kept 14 bases outside the gene matches. Germline assignment: CDR1 MNHEY and CDR2 SVGAGI. The CDR3 bases are TGTGCCAGCAGTTTCCACGACAGGGGTGCTGGCGGAGAGACCCAGTACTTC. Translated, it gives CASSFHDRGAGGETQYF.

This clonotype appeared many times. The genes are TRBV12-3 or TRBV12-4 and TRBJ2-2; no clear D gene. The CDR3 runs to 13 residues. Trimming removed 6 bases at V and 3 bases at J, with 8 bases between. The CDR3 sequence: CASSPVYTGELFF. In nucleotides, the CDR3 is TGTGCCAGCAGCCCAGTATACACCGGGGAGCTGTTTTTT.

This clonotype has just a few counts. The rearrangement joins TRBV29-1 to TRBJ2-2; D call uncertain. Trimming removed 3 bases at V and 6 bases at J, with 8 bases between. The germline V gene has CDR1 SQVTM and CDR2 ANQGSEA. There are 12 residues in the CDR3. The CDR3 loop reads CSVDSGPGELFF. The DNA of the CDR3 is TGCAGCGTTGATTCTGGACCCGGGGAGCTGTTTTTT.

The rearrangement joins TRBV27 to TRBJ2-7; D gene uncertain. The CDR3 runs 13 residues. V gave up 4 bases and J gave up 1 base, with 8 bases separating them. The germline V gene encodes CDR1 MNHEY and CDR2 SMNVEV (reference sequence). The CDR3 sequence: CASSSRHSYEQYF. CDR3 sequence (DNA): TGTGCCAGCAGTTCCCGACATTCCTACGAGCAGTACTTC.

J is TRBJ2-7 and V is TRBV9; no clear D. The germline gives CDR1 SGDLS, CDR2 YYNGEE. The CDR3 sequence is 14 residues long. V lost 0 bases and J lost 6, with 13 bases in between. The CDR3 DNA reads as TGTGCCAGCAGCGTAGTAGAAACTGGACCCGAGCAGTACTTC. Protein sequence: CASSVVETGPEQYF.

The rearrangement uses TRBV27 and TRBJ2-3, with D maybe TRBD2 (5 bases). Trimming cost V 5 bases and J 5 bases, with 17 bases left between them. The CDR3 contains 15 residues. The germline V gene encodes CDR1 MNHEY and CDR2 SMNVEV (reference sequence). This chain's CDR3 is CASSPSRGLLDTQYF. Written as DNA, the CDR3 is TGTGCCAGCAGTCCCTCCCGCGGGCTTTTAGATACGCAGTATTTT.

At least ten counts were recorded for this clonotype. The chain has TRBV12-3 or TRBV12-4 and TRBJ2-7; 10 bases agree with TRBD1. The CDR3 is 14 residues long. V shed 2 bases and J 3 bases; nucleotides not matched to a gene: 1. The DNA for the CDR3 is TGTGCCAGCAGTTTACGGGACAGGGGCTACGAGCAGTACTTC. Encoded protein: CASSLRDRGYEQYF.

A few counts support this clonotype. The chain combines TRBV5-1 with TRBJ2-5; a weak D match, TRBD2 (6 bases). Per germline, CDR1 SGHRS and CDR2 YFSETQ. The CDR3 runs to 17 residues. V was clipped by 2 bases and J by 5 bases, with 22 bases between them. The CDR3 spells CASSFLPGRMEGETQYF. The CDR3 DNA reads as TGCGCCAGCAGCTTCCTGCCAGGACGGATGGAGGGGGAGACCCAGTACTTC. Using reference TRBV5-1 and TRBJ2-5 for the parts outside the CDR3, the full variable domain is KAGVTQTPRYLIKTRGQQVTLSCSPISGHRSVSWYQQTPGQGLQFLFEYFSETQRNKGNFPGRFSGRQFSNSRSEMNVSTLELGDSALYLCASSFLPGRMEGETQYFGPGTRLLVL.

This clonotype was picked up a small number of times. The chain employs TRBV29-1 and TRBJ2-1, with 9 bases aligning to TRBD2. Per germline, CDR1 SQVTM and CDR2 ANQGSEA. The trim removed 0 bases at V and 0 bases at J, leaving 6 bases unmatched. The CDR3 has 17 residues. The DNA for the CDR3 is TGCAGCGTTGAAGATCGTAGACTAGCGGCCTCCTACAATGAGCAGTTCTTC. It is translated as CSVEDRRLAASYNEQFF.

This clonotype was counted between two and nine times. The chain links TRBV6-5 to TRBJ2-3, with D tentatively TRBD2 (5 bases). This CDR3 is 14 amino acids long. From germline, CDR1 is MNHEY and CDR2 SVGAGI. V dropped 1 base and J dropped 2 bases, with 7 bases sitting between them. The CDR3 region is CASSYFDYTDTQYF. CDR3 DNA: TGTGCCAGCAGTTACTTTGACTACACAGATACGCAGTATTTT.

This clonotype appeared a few times. The J gene is TRBJ2-3, the V gene TRBV6-1; tentatively, D is TRBD2 (5 bases). The germline V and J ends were trimmed by 6 bases and 1 base, with 8 bases remaining between them. Germline CDR1 MNHNS, CDR2 SASEGT. The CDR3 loop spans 13 amino acids. CDR3 DNA sequence: TGTGCCAGCAGACTTAGCGGCACAGATACGCAGTATTTT. It yields the protein CASRLSGTDTQYF.

The gene calls are TRBV3-1 and TRBJ2-5; 8 bases align to TRBD2. Germline loops: CDR1 LGHDT, CDR2 YNNKEL (reference sequence). The CDR3 runs to 14 residues. V trimming: 4 bases; J trimming: 5 bases; junction bases outside the gene matches: 6. CDR3 loop: CASSRSGARETQYF. CDR3 DNA: TGTGCCAGCAGCCGTAGCGGGGCGAGGGAGACCCAGTACTTC.

This clonotype was counted between two and nine times. The J gene is TRBJ1-5, the V gene TRBV29-1; the match to TRBD1 covers 10 bases. CDR1 is SQVTM, CDR2 ANQGSEA, per germline. J was trimmed by 3 bases and V by 1 base; bases with no gene match: 12. The CDR3 is made up of 18 amino acids. In DNA, the CDR3 is TGCAGCGTTGAAGTGGAGGGTGGGACAGGGGAATTCAATCAGCCCCAGCATTTT. Translated: CSVEVEGGTGEFNQPQHF.

The genes are TRBV9 and TRBJ2-7, with 8 bases aligning to TRBD2. In germline, CDR1 is SGDLS, CDR2 YYNGEE. With 3 bases clipped from V and 4 bases from J, the junction kept 9 bases outside the gene matches. The CDR3 consists of 15 residues. The DNA of the CDR3 is TGTGCCAGCAGCGCCACTACGGGAGGGGTGTACGAGCAGTACTTC. This translates into CASSATTGGVYEQYF.

The chain has TRBV11-2 and TRBJ2-3; 9 nucleotides align to TRBD2. Losses at the gene ends were 5 bases for V and 2 bases for J; bases not matched to a gene: 17. CDR1 SGHAT and CDR2 FQNNGV come from the germline V gene. The CDR3 runs 19 residues. CDR3 region: CASSALLTSGRYYTDTQYF. The CDR3 coding sequence is TGTGCCAGCAGCGCTTTGTTGACTAGCGGAAGATACTACACAGATACGCAGTATTTT.

This clonotype was recorded once. The rearrangement joins TRBV13 to TRBJ2-3, with 9 bases fitting TRBD2. Germline loops: CDR1 PRHDT, CDR2 FYEKMQ (reference sequence). Trimming cost V 3 bases and J 1 base; bases outside gene matches: 2. This CDR3 comprises 15 residues. The CDR3: CASSFRTSGTDTQYF. In DNA form, the CDR3 reads TGTGCCAGCAGCTTTAGGACTAGCGGCACAGATACGCAGTATTTT.